Presented here are 19 T cell receptor beta chains from one specimen sequenced in a study of T cell changes during pregnancy in multiple sclerosis. Here immunoSEQ multiplex PCR was the method, and the copy in TCRdb shows in-frame clones only, minus some. The table has around 12,000 clones, about 88% seen once; the top ten hold approximately 15%. Sequencing used CD8+ T cells from peripheral blood mononuclear cells, obtained in the second trimester of pregnancy. All receptors come from a female donor in good health, enrolled as a control in a pregnancy study.

This clone was observed a single time. The chain carries TRBV2 and TRBJ2-3, with D unresolved. The CDR3 runs 14 residues. CDR1 is SNHLY, CDR2 FYNNEI, per germline. V lost 3 bases to trimming and J lost 5 bases, with 12 bases between them. The CDR3 reads CASSDHTGIDTQYF. For the CDR3, the DNA is TGTGCCAGCAGTGACCATACTGGTATAGATACGCAGTATTTT.

This clone showed up just once. This rearrangement joins TRBV29-1 to TRBJ1-1; 7 bases are shared with TRBD1. CDR1 SQVTM and CDR2 ANQGSEA come from the germline V gene. With V trimmed by 3 bases and J by 6 bases, 7 bases remained unmatched. CDR3 length equals 13 residues. In DNA, the CDR3 is TGCAGCGTTGACTCGGTTGGGACAGCTGAAGCTTTCTTT. Protein: CSVDSVGTAEAFF. The whole variable domain, filled in from reference TRBV29-1 and TRBJ1-1, reads SAVISQKPSRDICQRGTSLTIQCQVDSQVTMMFWYRQQPGQSLTLIATANQGSEATYESGFVIDKFPISRPNLTFSTLTVSNMSPEDSSIYLCSVDSVGTAEAFFGQGTRLTVV.

The V gene is TRBV10-3, the J gene TRBJ2-7, with 8 bases lining up with TRBD2. The CDR3 has 11 residues. The trim removed 5 bases at V and 6 bases at J, leaving 0 bases unmatched. Per germline, CDR1 ENHRY and CDR2 SYGVKD. CDR3 loop: CAISLAGEQYF. Written as DNA, the CDR3 is TGTGCCATCAGTCTAGCGGGCGAGCAGTACTTC.

V is TRBV27 and J is TRBJ1-5; weak D call: TRBD1 (6 bases). The germline gives CDR1 MNHEY, CDR2 SMNVEV (reference sequence). V was cut by 6 bases and J by 7 bases, with 13 bases left in between. CDR3 length: 13 amino acids. CDR3 region: CASSPGGGQPQHF. DNA for the CDR3: TGTGCCAGCAGCCCGGGGGGGGGCCAGCCCCAGCATTTT.

The gene calls are TRBV19 and TRBJ2-7, with 9 bases matching TRBD2. The CDR3 totals 15 residues. Per the germline V gene, CDR1 is LNHDA and CDR2 is SQIVND (reference sequence). The trim removed 5 bases at V and 0 bases at J, leaving 5 bases unmatched. DNA of the CDR3: TGTGCCAGTAGTTCCCTAGCGGGGTCCTCCTACGAGCAGTACTTC. It yields the protein CASSSLAGSSYEQYF.

The CDR3 is CASSGALNTEAFF. The CDR3 DNA sequence: TGTGCCAGCAGCGGGGCCTTGAACACTGAAGCTTTCTTT. The V and J genes are TRBV9 and TRBJ1-1, with D unclear. The CDR3 has 13 amino acids. The germline V gene has CDR1 SGDLS and CDR2 YYNGEE. Trimming took 3 bases from V and 0 from J, leaving 6 bases between them. Variable domain in full (rest from reference TRBV9 and TRBJ1-1): DSGVTQTPKHLITATGQRVTLRCSPRSGDLSVYWYQQSLDQGLQFLIQYYNGEERAKGNILERFSAQQFPDLHSELNLSSLELGDSALYFCASSGALNTEAFFGQGTRLTVV.

The V call is TRBV7-2, the J call TRBJ2-6; D ambiguous. V was pared by 4 bases and J by 1 base, with 8 bases between. Germline V gene sequence: CDR1 SGHTA, CDR2 FQGNSA. The length of the CDR3 is 15 residues. CDR3 sequence: CASSSTFSGANVLTF. CDR3 bases: TGTGCCAGCAGCTCTACCTTTTCTGGGGCCAACGTCCTGACTTTC.

The chain employs TRBV6-1 and TRBJ2-2; 8 nucleotides line up with TRBD1. V shed 6 bases, J shed 3 bases, and the junction held 3 bases outside the gene matches. Germline V gene lookup returns CDR1 MNHNS and CDR2 SASEGT. The CDR3 extends over 14 amino acids. Here the CDR3 reads CASSGQGDTGELFF. CDR3 coding DNA: TGTGCCAGCAGCGGACAGGGCGACACCGGGGAGCTGTTTTTT.

This chain connects TRBV7-6 to TRBJ2-7; 8 bases align to TRBD2. There are 15 residues in the CDR3. Per germline, CDR1 SGHVS and CDR2 FNYEAQ. V was clipped by 4 bases and J by 1 base; unmatched bases: 6. The CDR3 sequence: CASSSERGPSYEQYF. CDR3 nucleotides: TGTGCCAGCAGCTCAGAGCGGGGGCCTTCCTACGAGCAGTACTTC.

The chain carries TRBV4-1 and TRBJ2-7; a weak D match, TRBD1 (6 bases). The germline V gene has CDR1 MGHRA and CDR2 YSYEKL. The germline V and J ends were trimmed by 2 bases and 3 bases, with 20 bases remaining between them. This CDR3 has 17 residues. The CDR3 DNA is TGCGCCAGCAGCCAAAGGGGGACAACCGAGTACTTCTACGAGCAGTACTTC. Its protein product is CASSQRGTTEYFYEQYF.

This clone was detected only a few times. DNA of the CDR3: TGTGCCAGCAGTTTACTGAACACCGGGGAGCTGTTTTTT. Residues: CASSLLNTGELFF. This chain uses TRBV28 with TRBJ2-2, with D uncertain. There are 13 residues in the CDR3. Trimming stripped 2 bases from V and 1 base from J, with 2 bases between. The germline V gene encodes CDR1 MDHEN and CDR2 SYDVKM.

This clone is classed as medium-sized. The chain joins TRBV5-1 to TRBJ2-3; TRBD1 aligns across 8 bases. Trimming removed 0 bases from V and 1 base from J; junction bases left unmatched: 10. This CDR3 is 18 amino acids long. Germline V gene lookup returns CDR1 SGHRS and CDR2 YFSETQ. The chain's CDR3 is CASSLGGTGQMGTDTQYF. DNA for the CDR3: TGCGCCAGCAGCTTGGGGGGGACAGGACAAATGGGCACAGATACGCAGTATTTT. Drawing the rest from reference TRBV5-1 and TRBJ2-3, the complete variable domain is KAGVTQTPRYLIKTRGQQVTLSCSPISGHRSVSWYQQTPGQGLQFLFEYFSETQRNKGNFPGRFSGRQFSNSRSEMNVSTLELGDSALYLCASSLGGTGQMGTDTQYFGPGTRLTVL.

V usage is TRBV19 and J usage is TRBJ2-1, with 7 bases fitting TRBD2. CDR3 length: 15 amino acids. Germline values: CDR1 LNHDA, CDR2 SQIVND (reference sequence). Losses at the gene ends were 3 bases for V and 8 bases for J; bases not matched to a gene: 10. CDR3 nucleotides: TGTGCCAGTAGTATGGAGGCGGGAGCGATGGATGAGCAGTTCTTC. Its protein is CASSMEAGAMDEQFF.

The chain joins TRBV4-3 to TRBJ2-3; unclear D gene. The germline gives CDR1 LGHNA, CDR2 YSLEER. The length of the CDR3 is 17 residues. V lost 0 bases and J 0 bases, leaving 13 bases between the germline ends. The chain's CDR3 is CASSQEAAASSTDTQYF. CDR3 in DNA: TGCGCCAGCAGCCAAGAGGCGGCAGCCTCTAGCACAGATACGCAGTATTTT.

This sequence joins TRBV12-2 and TRBJ2-3; the D segment call TRBD2 is taken from the table without a DNA check. TRBV12-2 is designated a pseudogene. There are 16 residues in the CDR3. CDR3 bases: TGTGCAAGTCGCTTCTCCCACCGCGCCCGCACAGATACGCAGTATTTT. Amino acid sequence: CASRFSHRARTDTQYF.

V gene TRBV10-2 combines with J gene TRBJ2-3, with a weak D call TRBD2 (7 bases). Germline assignment: CDR1 WSHSY and CDR2 SAAADI. Trimming took 4 bases from V and 5 from J, leaving 10 bases between them. The CDR3 has 13 amino acids. CDR3 coding DNA: TGCGCCAGCAGTGCGGGGGGCCGAGATACGCAGTATTTT. It encodes CASSAGGRDTQYF.

This chain links TRBV5-6 with TRBJ2-1, with D tentatively TRBD2 (6 bases). Trimming cost V 3 bases and J 6 bases, with 13 bases left between them. This CDR3 is 14 amino acids long. Per germline, CDR1 SGHDT and CDR2 YYEEEE. The chain's CDR3 is CASSSPDSGNEQFF. The CDR3 DNA is TGTGCCAGCAGCTCACCAGATAGCGGCAATGAGCAGTTCTTC.

The CDR3 here is CASSDREISPLHF. The CDR3 nucleotides read TGTGCCAGCTCAGACAGGGAGATTTCACCCCTCCACTTT. V usage is TRBV25-1 and J usage is TRBJ1-6; 7 bases align to TRBD1. Trimming removed 8 bases from V and 9 bases from J; junction bases left unmatched: 7. This CDR3 spans 13 amino acids. Germline CDR1 MGHDK, CDR2 SYGVNS.

J is TRBJ2-1 and V is TRBV27; D is undetermined. This CDR3 has 12 amino acids. CDR1 MNHEY and CDR2 SMNVEV come from the germline V gene (reference sequence). Trimming cost V 2 bases and J 11 bases, with 10 bases left between them. This CDR3 reads CASSLEPGQQFF. CDR3 DNA sequence: TGTGCCAGCAGTTTAGAGCCGGGTCAGCAGTTCTTC.